This entry lists 25 T cell receptor beta chains sequenced from one sample in a study of T cell responses to AZD1222 COVID-19 vaccine. Only in-frame clones appear in the TCRdb table, and some are missing; sequencing was by immunoSEQ multiplex PCR. The sample contains about 77,000 clones, more than 90% of which appear only once. This specimen was peripheral blood, taken 28 days after the second AZD1222 dose. Source of these receptors: an adult who received the AZD1222 COVID-19 vaccine.

This chain joins TRBV11-2 and TRBJ2-1; the D is unclear. The V gene's germline CDR1 is SGHAT and CDR2 FQNNGV. The CDR3 extends over 14 amino acids. Trimming cost V 5 bases and J 7 bases, with 15 bases left between them. Written as DNA, the CDR3 is TGTGCCAGCAGCATATCGGGCCCGACGAATGAGCAGTTCTTC. Residues: CASSISGPTNEQFF. The full variable domain, rest sourced from reference TRBV11-2 and TRBJ2-1, is EAGVAQSPRYKIIEKRQSVAFWCNPISGHATLYWYQQILGQGPKLLIQFQNNGVVDDSQLPKDRFSAERLKGVDSTLKIQPAKLEDSAVYLCASSISGPTNEQFFGPGTRLTVL.

This clone was seen only a few times. J is TRBJ1-3 and V is TRBV19, with TRBD1 matching over 10 bases. CDR3 length: 17 residues. V lost 4 bases to trimming and J lost 1 base; unmatched junction nucleotides: 7. The germline V gene has CDR1 LNHDA and CDR2 SQIVND (reference sequence). The CDR3 sequence is CASSTPGQGSSGNTIYF. As DNA, the CDR3 is TGTGCCAGTAGTACTCCGGGACAGGGGTCTTCTGGAAACACCATATATTTT.

This clone came up a few times. The V gene is TRBV5-1, the J gene TRBJ2-7; D gene unclear. CDR1 and CDR2 from the germline V gene are SGHRS and YFSETQ. V gave up 0 bases and J gave up 4 bases, with 14 bases separating them. The CDR3 runs to 15 residues. CDR3 sequence: CASSLGNTGPYEQYF. The CDR3 nucleotides read TGCGCCAGCAGCTTGGGTAATACCGGACCGTACGAGCAGTACTTC.

This clone came up a few times. V is TRBV5-1 and J is TRBJ2-7, with 7 bases identical to TRBD2. Germline CDR1 and CDR2: SGHRS and YFSETQ. CDR3 length: 14 residues. V gave up 4 bases and J gave up 2 bases; unmatched junction bases: 6. The CDR3 DNA sequence: TGCGCCAGCAGCGTGTTGGGGGGGACCTACGAGCAGTACTTC. It specifies CASSVLGGTYEQYF. The entire variable domain, with the rest obtained from reference TRBV5-1 and TRBJ2-7, is as follows: KAGVTQTPRYLIKTRGQQVTLSCSPISGHRSVSWYQQTPGQGLQFLFEYFSETQRNKGNFPGRFSGRQFSNSRSEMNVSTLELGDSALYLCASSVLGGTYEQYFGPGTRLTVT.

The rearrangement uses TRBV6-4 and TRBJ1-6; TRBD1 is a possible D gene (6 bases). The CDR3 runs to 18 residues. The germline gives CDR1 MRHNA, CDR2 SNTAGT. V lost 7 bases, J lost 0 bases, and 19 bases lay in between. CDR3 DNA sequence: TGTGCCAGCACCCTCCGGGGACACATGAGCTCCTATAATTCACCCCTCCACTTT. Translating gives CASTLRGHMSSYNSPLHF.

CDR3 bases: TGTGCCAGCAGTGCTACAGTAGACACCGGGGAGCTGTTTTTT. It is translated as CASSATVDTGELFF. The chain recombines TRBV25-1 with TRBJ2-2, with D unresolved. Germline V gene lookup returns CDR1 MGHDK and CDR2 SYGVNS. The V and J ends lost 4 bases and 3 bases respectively, with 9 bases between them. CDR3 length equals 14 residues.

The chain recombines TRBV5-4 with TRBJ2-2; the match to TRBD1 covers 8 bases. With V trimmed by 3 bases and J by 6 bases, 7 bases remained unmatched. There are 15 residues in the CDR3. Germline V CDR1 and CDR2: SGHNT, YYREEE (reference sequence). CDR3 protein: CASSSPRGRAGELFF. The CDR3 bases are TGTGCCAGCAGCTCCCCCAGGGGGCGAGCCGGGGAGCTGTTTTTT.

This clone was recorded a few times. The rearrangement uses TRBV19 and TRBJ2-5; 8 nucleotides agree with TRBD2. Losses at the gene ends were 1 base for V and 4 bases for J; bases not matched to a gene: 2. The CDR3 spans 14 residues. Germline CDR1 and CDR2: LNHDA and SQIVND (reference sequence). The CDR3 sequence: CASSIAGGPETQYF. DNA for the CDR3: TGTGCCAGTAGTATAGCGGGAGGGCCAGAGACCCAGTACTTC.

V is TRBV7-9 and J is TRBJ2-7, with 8 bases identical to TRBD1. Losses at the gene ends were 7 bases for V and 5 bases for J; bases not matched to a gene: 10. Germline V gene sequence: CDR1 SEHNR, CDR2 FQNEAQ (reference sequence). CDR3 length equals 14 residues. CDR3: CASIKDRASNEQYF. CDR3 DNA: TGTGCCAGCATCAAGGACAGGGCTTCCAACGAGCAGTACTTC.

The V and J genes are TRBV29-1 and TRBJ2-7, with TRBD2 matching over 7 bases. Germline CDR1 reads SQVTM; CDR2 reads ANQGSEA. V dropped 7 bases and J dropped 6; count of bases not matched to a gene: 12. The CDR3 sequence is 13 residues long. The CDR3: CSAKTAGEGEQYF. As DNA, the CDR3 is TGCAGCGCTAAAACCGCGGGGGAGGGCGAGCAGTACTTC.

This clone has just one count. The CDR3 protein is CASSARQGQADTQYF. The CDR3 DNA reads TGTGCCAGCAGCGCAAGACAGGGGCAAGCAGATACGCAGTATTTT. The chain recombines TRBV9 with TRBJ2-3; 8 bases map to TRBD1. The trim removed 3 bases at V and 4 bases at J, leaving 7 bases unmatched. The CDR3 spans 15 residues. The V gene's germline CDR1 is SGDLS and CDR2 YYNGEE.

The chain is built from TRBV5-1 and TRBJ2-2; D not certain. Germline values: CDR1 SGHRS, CDR2 YFSETQ. The ends were cut back, 4 bases at V and 2 bases at J, with 9 bases in the middle. CDR3 size: 14 residues. The CDR3 nucleotides read TGCGCCAGCAGCCGGACGGACAACACCGGGGAGCTGTTTTTT. It codes for CASSRTDNTGELFF.

This chain joins TRBV3-1 (or the pseudogene TRBV3-2) and TRBJ2-7; TRBD1 might be the D (6 bases). V lost 1 base, J lost 2 bases, and 21 bases lay in between. The CDR3 sequence is 18 residues long. Germline V lookup: CDR1 LGHDT, CDR2 YNNKEL (reference sequence). CDR3 nucleotide sequence: TGTGCCAGCAGCCAAGTTCATTTCGCAGGGGCTCTTACCTACGAGCAGTACTTC. Translation gives CASSQVHFAGALTYEQYF.

J is TRBJ1-5 and V is TRBV6-6; a possible D gene is TRBD1 (6 bases). V was pared by 3 bases and J by 0 bases, with 12 bases between. Germline V gene data show CDR1 as MNHNY and CDR2 as SVGAGI (reference sequence). The CDR3 runs to 16 residues. The CDR3 DNA reads as TGTGCCAGCAGTTATCGGACAGCCCCTAGCAATCAGCCCCAGCATTTT. This codes for CASSYRTAPSNQPQHF.

The chain has TRBV6-5 and TRBJ1-1; maybe TRBD1 (6 bases). V was cut by 0 bases and J by 5 bases, with 13 bases left in between. The CDR3 covers 15 residues. Germline V lookup: CDR1 MNHEY, CDR2 SVGAGI. The CDR3 DNA reads as TGTGCCAGCAGTTACTCGGAGGAGGGGGGAACTGAAGCTTTCTTT. Its translation: CASSYSEEGGTEAFF.

The V gene is TRBV3-1 (or the pseudogene TRBV3-2), the J gene TRBJ2-7, with D perhaps being TRBD1 or TRBD2 (5 bases each). The CDR3 has 16 residues. Per the germline V gene, CDR1 is LGHDT and CDR2 is YNNKEL (reference sequence). V was clipped by 2 bases and J by 3 bases, with 17 bases between them. CDR3 in amino acids: CASSQLVTGPNYEQYF. CDR3 in DNA: TGTGCCAGCAGCCAATTAGTGACGGGACCAAACTACGAGCAGTACTTC.

This chain joins TRBV29-1 and TRBJ2-7; TRBD1 might be the D (6 bases). CDR1 SQVTM and CDR2 ANQGSEA come from the germline V gene. This CDR3 spans 12 amino acids. Trimming stripped 7 bases from V and 5 bases from J, with 15 bases between. In DNA form, the CDR3 reads TGCAGCGCCGCCAGGGGTCCGGACGAGCAGTACTTC. Translation gives CSAARGPDEQYF.

This sequence joins TRBV3-1 (or the pseudogene TRBV3-2) and TRBJ2-5; the D gene could be TRBD1 or TRBD2 (5 bases each). Germline assignment: CDR1 LGHDT and CDR2 YNNKEL (reference sequence). The CDR3 consists of 14 residues. V lost 5 bases, J lost 7 bases, and 17 bases lay in between. The CDR3 protein is CASSTPGPPGTQYF. For the CDR3, the DNA is TGTGCCAGCAGCACACCGGGACCCCCAGGGACCCAGTACTTC.

V usage is TRBV12-3 or TRBV12-4 and J usage is TRBJ2-7; no clear D gene. The CDR3 has 12 residues. V lost 6 bases to trimming and J lost 3 bases, with 9 bases between them. CDR3 bases: TGTGCCAGCAGCTCGGACCTCTACGAGCAGTACTTC. As protein: CASSSDLYEQYF.

In its sample, this clone was seen once. The chain recombines TRBV9 with TRBJ1-6; TRBD1 matches 10 bases. V trimming: 3 bases; J trimming: 6 bases; junction bases outside the gene matches: 15. Germline lookup yields CDR1 SGDLS and CDR2 YYNGEE. The CDR3 spans 19 residues. CDR3 sequence (DNA): TGTGCCAGCAGCGCTTCCCATAACCTCCGGGACAGGGGTAATTCACCCCTCCACTTT. Translated: CASSASHNLRDRGNSPLHF.

The chain is built from TRBV3-1 (or the pseudogene TRBV3-2) and TRBJ1-1, with D unclear. The CDR3 covers 14 residues. Trimming stripped 2 bases from V and 1 base from J, with 8 bases between. Germline V gene sequence: CDR1 LGHDT, CDR2 YNNKEL (reference sequence). The CDR3, as DNA: TGTGCCAGCAGCCAACTACAGAGGAACACTGAAGCTTTCTTT. This encodes CASSQLQRNTEAFF.

The V and J genes are TRBV9 and TRBJ2-7, with D maybe TRBD2 (6 bases). CDR1 is SGDLS, CDR2 YYNGEE, per germline. V was pared by 4 bases and J by 0 bases, with 20 bases between. CDR3 length: 17 amino acids. CDR3 residues: CASSTHDGAGSSYEQYF. The CDR3 DNA is TGTGCCAGCAGCACCCACGATGGGGCGGGAAGCTCCTACGAGCAGTACTTC.

This clone appeared a few times. This rearrangement joins TRBV15 to TRBJ1-1; D is uncertain. The CDR3 contains 14 residues. Looked up from germline, CDR1 is LNHNV and CDR2 is YYDKDF (reference sequence). The V and J ends lost 0 bases and 6 bases respectively, with 11 bases between them. In nucleotides, the CDR3 is TGTGCCACCAGCAGAGATAGAAGGGCAGCTGAAGCTTTCTTT. This codes for CATSRDRRAAEAFF.

This chain uses TRBV7-2 with TRBJ2-1; weak D call: TRBD2 (5 bases). The germline V gene has CDR1 SGHTA and CDR2 FQGNSA. Trimming took 1 base from V and 3 from J, leaving 7 bases between them. The CDR3 is made up of 14 amino acids. CDR3 coding DNA: TGTGCCAGCAGCTTAGGAGGGATCTACAATGAGCAGTTCTTC. Translated: CASSLGGIYNEQFF.

This sequence joins TRBV4-1 and TRBJ2-7, with TRBD2 as a possible D gene (5 bases). There are 14 residues in the CDR3. Germline CDR1 MGHRA, CDR2 YSYEKL. The V end was cut by 4 bases, the J end by 12 bases, with 22 bases between. The CDR3 DNA reads as TGCGCCAGCAGCCCTATCCTCCGGGATAGATCTCTGTACTTC. Translation: CASSPILRDRSLYF.